The following is a T cell receptor beta chain sequence with its context. The germline gives CDR1 SGDLS, CDR2 YYNGEE. The CDR3 consists of 16 residues. V gave up 2 bases and J gave up 5 bases, with 17 bases separating them. Under the authors' procedure: Reference gene primer amplification yielded estimated nucleated cell counts. Data came from immunoSEQ multiplex PCR; TCRdb stores just in-frame clones and leaves some out. That table furnishes V, J and clone size, whereas the DNA furnished D and trimming. This table holds under 250,000 clones, about 90% found once. This record comes from a study of blood T cell repertoires in COVID-19.

The sequencing sample was made of PBMCs or T cells enriched from blood (not recorded which). This TCR was sampled from a woman in her twenties or thirties who had been exposed to COVID-19. The V and J genes are TRBV9 and TRBJ2-1, with TRBD2 as a possible D gene (6 bases). The CDR3 loop is CASSVASALAHNEQFF. In DNA form, the CDR3 reads TGTGCCAGCAGCGTGGCTAGCGCCCTGGCCCACAATGAGCAGTTCTTC.